The source of this T cell receptor beta chain is a study of OX40 agonist ivuxolimab in advanced cancers. Turning to the study itself: The study enrolled dose-escalation patients with hepatocellular carcinoma, melanoma, renal cell or head and neck cancer.

CDR1 and CDR2 from the germline V gene are MGHRA and YSYEKL. The CDR3 runs 16 residues. The germline V and J ends were trimmed by 1 base and 6 bases, with 17 bases remaining between them. Enrollment shut out patients with autoimmune disease history or systemic immunosuppression. The assay was immunoSEQ multiplex PCR, and TCRdb's table has in-frame clones only and misses some. The sample lists 58,000 or so clones, about 85% occurring once. This TCR came from an adult with an advanced solid tumor such as melanoma, head and neck, liver or kidney cancer. Sequenced here: CD4+ or CD8+ T cells sorted from blood, sampled in a trial of the OX40 agonist ivuxolimab. The rearrangement uses TRBV4-1 and TRBJ2-3; TRBD1 might be the D (6 bases). The CDR3 is CASSQADRSYPDTQYF. CDR3 nucleotides: TGCGCCAGCAGCCAAGCCGACAGGAGCTATCCCGATACGCAGTATTTT.